A selection of T cell receptor beta chains follows, all from one sample in a study of cytotoxic CD8 clonotypes in ibrutinib-treated CLL. Produced via immunoSEQ multiplex PCR; TCRdb's table is partial and in-frame only. The sample records under 300,000 clones, roughly 74% being singletons. The sequencing used PBMCs, collected after 24 months of ibrutinib treatment. These receptor sequences come from a human donor with chronic lymphocytic leukemia. The CDR3 runs from the conserved cysteine through the conserved F or W.

TRBV7-8	12	TRBJ2-3	CASFYDWNTQYF
TRBV7-9	14	TRBJ1-2	CASRPKQGPDGYTF
TRBV6-4	13	TRBJ2-1	CASSRQGRGEQFF
TRBV4-1	16	TRBJ1-4	CASSQDFRQYNEKLFF
TRBV2	14	TRBJ1-1	CASRGVTGNTEAFF
TRBV11-1	13	TRBJ2-1	CASSLGTTNEQFF
TRBV9	16	TRBJ2-2	CASSVDPFSGTGELFF
TRBV28	12	TRBJ2-2	CSAGANAGELFF
TRBV7-2	16	TRBJ1-6	CASSLSGQGYNSPLHF
TRBV5-1	14	TRBJ1-1	CASSLGTGGTEAFF
TRBV27	14	TRBJ1-4	CASSLHGVGEKLFF
TRBV28	12	TRBJ1-2	CATSFGDYGYTF
TRBV20-1	11	TRBJ1-4	CSARDGEKLFF
TRBV14	14	TRBJ2-2	CASSRTQKTGELFF
TRBV29-1	11	TRBJ1-1	CSVNRGWEAFF
TRBV28	14	TRBJ2-6	CASSSTLGANVLTF
TRBV6-1	13	TRBJ1-5	CASRGTGNQPQHF
TRBV27	13	TRBJ2-7	CASSGQGAWEQYF
TRBV19	15	TRBJ2-1	CASSIALAGRNEQFF
TRBV2	13	TRBJ2-7	CASIGWGSYEQYF
TRBV7-3	15	TRBJ2-7	CASSSYPGDPYEQYF
TRBV14	16	TRBJ1-2	CASSSWGQGFSEGYTF
TRBV6-4	14	TRBJ1-1	CASSESPQGGEAFF
TRBV19	11	TRBJ2-7	CASSAEYEQYF
TRBV7-9	14	TRBJ2-1	CASSFTSDSVEQFF
TRBV29-1	17	TRBJ2-7	CSVEDPNPGTGYYEQYF
TRBV11-2	14	TRBJ2-1	CASSAGLAVNEQFF
TRBV15	12	TRBJ2-1	CATSFTRVGQFF
TRBV6-6	16	TRBJ2-1	CASSDWNRGDKNEQFF
TRBV18	13	TRBJ1-2	CASSQDVTRGYTF
TRBV30	15	TRBJ1-3	CAWSVLGSSGNTIYF
TRBV9	12	TRBJ2-7	CASSVTDYEQYF
TRBV19	15	TRBJ1-5	CASSGLEAHHQPQHF
TRBV7-8	15	TRBJ2-5	CASSRTSGWQETQYF
TRBV28	13	TRBJ2-1	CASSLQGPHEQFF
TRBV28	16	TRBJ2-7	CASSLSGGGPSYEQYF
TRBV5-1	14	TRBJ2-5	CASTVGSPQETQYF
TRBV6-5	14	TRBJ2-7	CASRKRTGDNEQYF
TRBV6-5	13	TRBJ1-2	CASRDDRGYGYTF
TRBV11-2	16	TRBJ2-3	CASTSTGQGNTDTQYF
TRBV6-5	14	TRBJ1-1	CASSQFPVNTEAFF
TRBV27	15	TRBJ2-3	CASSSGTASTDTQYF
TRBV28	14	TRBJ1-5	CASSLLESGQPQHF
TRBV5-1	14	TRBJ2-5	CASSLGRTEETQYF
TRBV13	14	TRBJ1-1	CASSLARPNTEAFF
TRBV9	16	TRBJ2-3	CASSVRQGDSTDTQYF
TRBV2	14	TRBJ1-2	CASSDPAGGYGYTF
TRBV4-2	15	TRBJ2-7	CASSSRREGSYEQYF
TRBV7-2	13	TRBJ1-1	CASSLVTDTEAFF
TRBV7-9	14	TRBJ1-5	CASSLEFPGQPQHF
TRBV11-3	13	TRBJ2-3	CASSLVGGREQYF
TRBV19	15	TRBJ2-7	CASSMGTGVTYEQYF
TRBV27	15	TRBJ1-1	CATHAGQGRYTEAFF
TRBV11-2	12	TRBJ2-3	CASSHTPPTQYF
TRBV6-1	17	TRBJ2-5	CASSEMGTGWRIETQYF
TRBV7-9	11	TRBJ2-4	CASSLAAGKSF
TRBV2	12	TRBJ1-5	CASSGENQPQHF
TRBV30	10	TRBJ2-1	CACSTSSTFF
TRBV28	15	TRBJ2-2	CASSLRTPNTGELFF
TRBV6-1	12	TRBJ1-2	CASSGPGYGYTF